The 11 T cell receptor beta chains presented below share a single source sample, sequenced in a study of graft-versus-host responses after intestinal transplantation. The table came from immunoSEQ multiplex PCR; TCRdb's copy has only in-frame clones and leaves some out. The table lists approximately 60,000 clones, roughly 90% of them singletons, with about 1.7% in the top ten. These TCRs are of unknown antigen specificity. Sequencing was performed on unstimulated CD8+ T cells sorted from spleen or lymph node cells, taken before transplant. The receptor set was obtained from a human donor who was the organ donor for an intestinal transplant.

This clone was found once. The chain employs TRBV29-1 and TRBJ1-4; D gene unclear. Germline CDR1 and CDR2: SQVTM and ANQGSEA. V shed 7 bases and J shed 4 bases, with 4 bases lying between them. The CDR3 has 10 amino acids. The CDR3 protein is CSAYNEKLFF. The CDR3 coding sequence is TGCAGCGCTTATAATGAAAAACTGTTTTTT.

The chain couples TRBV9 to TRBJ2-5; 7 bases align to TRBD1. V lost 2 bases to trimming and J lost 4 bases; unmatched junction nucleotides: 8. CDR1 and CDR2 (germline): SGDLS, YYNGEE. The CDR3 is made up of 15 amino acids. For the CDR3, the DNA is TGTGCCAGCAGCGTCGCTGACAGGGTGACAGAGACCCAGTACTTC. Protein: CASSVADRVTETQYF.

The gene calls are TRBV27 and TRBJ2-7; possibly TRBD2 for D (5 bases). V was trimmed by 2 bases and J by 3 bases, leaving 11 bases between them. Germline CDR1 and CDR2: MNHEY and SMNVEV (reference sequence). The CDR3 has 14 residues. CDR3 DNA: TGTGCCAGCAGTTTAGCGGGCGCGGACTACGAGCAGTACTTC. Translation: CASSLAGADYEQYF.

The chain has TRBV5-1 and TRBJ1-1, with D perhaps TRBD1 (6 bases). Trimming took 5 bases from V and 0 from J, leaving 20 bases between them. CDR1 and CDR2 from the germline V gene are SGHRS and YFSETQ. The CDR3 spans 17 residues. Here the CDR3 reads CASSSVRGFPMNTEAFF. CDR3 DNA: TGCGCCAGCAGTTCGGTTAGGGGGTTTCCAATGAACACTGAAGCTTTCTTT.

This clone appeared a few times. This chain joins TRBV6-1 and TRBJ1-3; D may be TRBD1 (6 bases). Looked up from germline, CDR1 is MNHNS and CDR2 is SASEGT. The CDR3 contains 15 residues. Trimming left V 2 bases short and J 0 bases short, with 8 bases between. The CDR3 sequence: CASSEQGHSGNTIYF. As DNA, the CDR3 is TGTGCCAGCAGTGAACAGGGACACTCTGGAAACACCATATATTTT.

The chain employs TRBV2 and TRBJ2-7; 12 nucleotides match TRBD1. The germline gives CDR1 SNHLY, CDR2 FYNNEI. This CDR3 has 20 residues. The V and J ends lost 2 bases and 5 bases, in that order; junction bases with no gene match: 19. The CDR3: CASSEWRWDRGLWGFHEQYF. The CDR3 DNA sequence: TGTGCCAGCAGTGAATGGAGGTGGGACAGGGGGCTATGGGGTTTCCACGAGCAGTACTTC.

J is TRBJ1-1 and V is TRBV28; 7 positions agree with TRBD1. The CDR3 covers 14 residues. Trimming at V came to 3 bases and at J to 6 bases, leaving 7 bases not matched to a gene. Germline V gene sequence: CDR1 MDHEN, CDR2 SYDVKM. CDR3 region: CASSFPGGNSEAFF. CDR3 bases: TGTGCCAGCAGTTTTCCAGGGGGTAACTCTGAAGCTTTCTTT.

The rearrangement joins TRBV28 to TRBJ2-7; D possibly corresponds to TRBD1 (6 bases). The CDR3 sequence is 16 residues long. The germline CDR1 and CDR2 sequences are MDHEN and SYDVKM. V was pared by 6 bases and J by 3 bases, with 21 bases between. CDR3 loop: CASSEPNPGQFYEQYF. CDR3 bases: TGTGCCAGCAGCGAACCTAACCCCGGACAGTTCTACGAGCAGTACTTC.

This chain connects TRBV5-1 to TRBJ2-1, with D tentatively TRBD2 (5 bases). V was clipped by 4 bases and J by 4 bases, with 15 bases between them. The CDR3 extends over 15 amino acids. In germline, CDR1 is SGHRS, CDR2 YFSETQ. CDR3 amino acids: CASSLNPSGYNEQFF. In DNA form, the CDR3 reads TGCGCCAGCAGCCTAAATCCCAGCGGATACAATGAGCAGTTCTTC.

The chain recombines TRBV28 with TRBJ1-5; 8 nucleotides match TRBD1. The CDR3 sequence is 16 residues long. Germline trimming cut 3 bases from V and 1 base from J; bases unmatched to any gene: 5. Germline V gene sequence: CDR1 MDHEN, CDR2 SYDVKM. The chain's CDR3 is CASSLDRELSNQPQHF. CDR3 DNA sequence: TGTGCCAGCAGTTTGGACAGGGAATTGAGCAATCAGCCCCAGCATTTT.

DNA for the CDR3: TGTGCCAGCAGTCTAGGGACAGCGCTCATGAACACTGAAGCTTTCTTT. It is translated as CASSLGTALMNTEAFF. The chain couples TRBV6-6 to TRBJ1-1; 7 bases line up with TRBD1. V shed 5 bases, J shed 0 bases, and the junction held 9 bases outside the gene matches. Germline lookup yields CDR1 MNHNY and CDR2 SVGAGI (reference sequence). CDR3 length: 16 amino acids.